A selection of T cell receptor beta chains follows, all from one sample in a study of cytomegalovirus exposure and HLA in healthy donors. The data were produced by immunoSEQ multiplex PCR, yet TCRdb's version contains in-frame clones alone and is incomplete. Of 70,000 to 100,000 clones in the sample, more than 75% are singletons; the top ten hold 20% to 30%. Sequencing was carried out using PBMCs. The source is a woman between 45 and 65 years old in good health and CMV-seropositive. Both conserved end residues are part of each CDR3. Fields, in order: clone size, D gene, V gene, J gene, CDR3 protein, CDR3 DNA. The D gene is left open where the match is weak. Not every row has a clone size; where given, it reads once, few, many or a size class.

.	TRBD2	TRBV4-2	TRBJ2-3	CASSANAAGGSSDTQYF	TGTGCCAGCAGCGCCAACGCCGCGGGAGGGTCGTCAGATACGCAGTATTTT
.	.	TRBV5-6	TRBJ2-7	CASSPQRVYSNEQYF	TGTGCCAGCAGCCCCCAGAGGGTGTATTCTAACGAGCAGTACTTC
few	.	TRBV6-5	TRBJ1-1	CASSYRGRAFF	TGTGCCAGCAGTTACAGGGGTCGGGCTTTCTTT
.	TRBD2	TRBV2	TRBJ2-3	CASTSSGSFSDTQYF	TGTGCCAGCACCTCTAGCGGGAGTTTCTCAGATACGCAGTATTTT
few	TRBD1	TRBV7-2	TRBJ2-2	CASSLRTGNTGELFF	TGTGCCAGCAGCCTTCGGACAGGGAACACCGGGGAGCTGTTTTTT
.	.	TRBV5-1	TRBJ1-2	CASSSGSVYGYTF	TGCGCCAGCAGCTCGGGGTCTGTCTATGGCTACACCTTC
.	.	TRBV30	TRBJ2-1	CAWSVPLLYEQFF	TGTGCCTGGAGTGTACCCTTACTCTATGAGCAGTTCTTC
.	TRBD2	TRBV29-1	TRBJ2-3	CSAVGLAGVEGTQYF	TGCAGCGCCGTGGGACTAGCGGGAGTCGAGGGGACGCAGTATTTT
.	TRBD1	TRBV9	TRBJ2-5	CASSRDRGSETQYF	TGTGCCAGCAGCCGGGACAGGGGATCAGAGACCCAGTACTTC
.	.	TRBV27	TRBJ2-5	CASSPLGVEAEETQYF	TGTGCCAGCAGTCCCCTCGGGGTTGAGGCTGAAGAGACCCAGTACTTC
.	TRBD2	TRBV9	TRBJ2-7	CASSVAGLGLEQYF	TGTGCCAGCAGCGTAGCAGGACTAGGGCTCGAGCAGTACTTC
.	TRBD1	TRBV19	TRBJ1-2	CASGTGSASYGYTF	TGTGCCAGTGGGACAGGGAGCGCCTCCTATGGCTACACCTTC
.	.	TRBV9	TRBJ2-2	CASSVEKLAAGELFF	TGTGCCAGCAGCGTAGAGAAGCTAGCTGCCGGGGAGCTGTTTTTT
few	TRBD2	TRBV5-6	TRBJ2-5	CASSLVAGGIGETQYF	TGTGCCAGCAGCTTGGTAGCGGGGGGCATCGGAGAGACCCAGTACTTC
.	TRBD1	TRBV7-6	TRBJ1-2	CASSLAQPGTGDGYTF	TGTGCCAGCAGCTTAGCCCAACCCGGGACAGGGGATGGCTACACCTTC
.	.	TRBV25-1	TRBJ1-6	CASSLSVANSPLHF	TGTGCCAGCAGTCTGTCAGTGGCTAATTCACCCCTCCACTTT
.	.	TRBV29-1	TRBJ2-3	CSVERAGTSTDTQYF	TGCAGCGTTGAAAGAGCAGGAACTAGCACAGATACGCAGTATTTT
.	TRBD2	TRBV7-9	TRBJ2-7	CASSFGGSSYEQYF	TGTGCCAGCAGCTTCGGGGGGTCCTCCTACGAGCAGTACTTC
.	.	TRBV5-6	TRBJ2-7	CASSLSPVSYEQYF	TGTGCCAGCAGCTTATCTCCAGTCTCCTACGAGCAGTACTTC
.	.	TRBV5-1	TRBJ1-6	CASSLGAGSNSPLHF	TGCGCCAGCAGCTTGGGGGCAGGGTCGAATTCACCCCTCCACTTT
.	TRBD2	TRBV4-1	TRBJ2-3	CASSQDGGSPTDTQYF	TGCGCCAGCAGCCAAGACGGCGGGAGTCCCACAGATACGCAGTATTTT
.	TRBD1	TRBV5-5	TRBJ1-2	CASSLEGQNRGYGYTF	TGTGCCAGCAGCTTGGAGGGACAGAACAGAGGCTATGGCTACACCTTC
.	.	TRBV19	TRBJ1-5	CASSWKAEPQPQHF	TGTGCCAGTAGTTGGAAGGCGGAGCCTCAGCCCCAGCATTTT
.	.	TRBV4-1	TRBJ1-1	CASSLTVNTEAFF	TGCGCCAGCAGCCTGACAGTGAACACTGAAGCTTTCTTT
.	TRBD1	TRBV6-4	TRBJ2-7	CASSDFGQDYEQYF	TGTGCCAGCAGTGACTTCGGACAGGACTACGAGCAGTACTTC
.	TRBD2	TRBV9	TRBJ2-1	CASSVSPSGLAEVEQFF	TGTGCCAGCAGCGTCTCCCCCTCGGGACTAGCGGAAGTTGAGCAGTTCTTC
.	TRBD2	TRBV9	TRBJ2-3	CASSVVGGRATDTQYF	TGTGCCAGCAGCGTAGTCGGCGGGAGGGCAACAGATACGCAGTATTTT
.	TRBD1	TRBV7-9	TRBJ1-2	CASSPTGGEDYGYTF	TGTGCCAGCAGCCCGACAGGGGGCGAGGACTATGGCTACACCTTC
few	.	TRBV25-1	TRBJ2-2	CASSSRRHGGGELFF	TGTGCCAGCAGTTCCCGGCGCCACGGGGGAGGGGAGCTGTTTTTT
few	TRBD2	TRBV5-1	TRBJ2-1	CASSVTGTSGLNEQFF	TGCGCCAGCAGCGTTACCGGGACTAGCGGCCTCAATGAGCAGTTCTTC
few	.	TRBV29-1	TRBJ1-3	CSVEQREAGNTIYF	TGCAGCGTTGAACAAAGGGAGGCTGGAAACACCATATATTTT
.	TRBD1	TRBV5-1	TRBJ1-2	CASSQNEGAGGYTF	TGCGCCAGCAGCCAAAACGAGGGGGCAGGAGGCTACACCTTC
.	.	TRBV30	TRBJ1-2	CAWSPDGYGYTF	TGTGCCTGGAGCCCCGACGGGTATGGCTACACCTTC
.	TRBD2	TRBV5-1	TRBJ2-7	CASSSGLAGKTYEQYF	TGCGCCAGCAGCTCGGGACTAGCGGGGAAGACCTACGAGCAGTACTTC
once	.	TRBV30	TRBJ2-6	CAGPSGGQGPGANVLTF	TGTGCCGGCCCTAGTGGGGGACAAGGCCCTGGGGCCAACGTCCTGACTTTC
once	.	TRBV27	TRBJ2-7	CASRRGIYEQYF	TGTGCCAGCAGGAGGGGGATCTACGAGCAGTACTTC
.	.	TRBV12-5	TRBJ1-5	CASGFSRVQPQHF	TGTGCTAGTGGTTTTTCGCGGGTTCAGCCCCAGCATTTT
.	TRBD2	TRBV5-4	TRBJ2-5	CASTPGGRTQETQYF	TGTGCCAGCACTCCGGGAGGCCGTACTCAAGAGACCCAGTACTTC
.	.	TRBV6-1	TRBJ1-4	CASTNRPSTNEKLFF	TGTGCCAGCACGAACAGGCCATCAACTAATGAAAAACTGTTTTTT
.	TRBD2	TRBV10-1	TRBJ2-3	CASSRTSGGGDTQYF	TGCGCCAGCAGTCGGACTAGCGGGGGAGGTGATACGCAGTATTTT
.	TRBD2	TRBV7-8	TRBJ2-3	CASSLGQRGGTDTQYF	TGTGCCAGCAGCTTAGGACAGCGGGGGGGCACAGATACGCAGTATTTT
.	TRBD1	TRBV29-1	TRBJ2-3	CSVADRVTDTQYF	TGCAGCGTTGCGGACAGGGTGACAGATACGCAGTATTTT
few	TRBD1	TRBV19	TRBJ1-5	CASSVRQGASNQPQHF	TGTGCCAGTAGTGTCCGACAGGGGGCTAGCAATCAGCCCCAGCATTTT
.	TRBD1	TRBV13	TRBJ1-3	CASSANRGSSGNTIYF	TGTGCCAGCAGCGCCAACAGGGGAAGCTCTGGAAACACCATATATTTT
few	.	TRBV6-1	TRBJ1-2	CASSQIGRSGGYTF	TGTGCCAGCAGCCAAATCGGACGGTCGGGGGGCTACACCTTC
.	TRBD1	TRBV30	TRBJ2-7	CAWRDSGQGAYEQYF	TGTGCCTGGCGAGATTCGGGACAGGGGGCTTACGAGCAGTACTTC
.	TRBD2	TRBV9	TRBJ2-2	CASSVQAGESTGELFF	TGTGCCAGCAGCGTCCAAGCGGGAGAGTCCACCGGGGAGCTGTTTTTT
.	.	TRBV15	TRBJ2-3	CATSREGVARGLGTQYF	TGTGCCACCAGCAGAGAAGGCGTCGCCCGGGGTCTTGGTACGCAGTATTTT
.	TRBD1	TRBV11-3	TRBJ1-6	CASTLRTGDGPLHF	TGTGCCAGCACCCTACGGACAGGGGATGGTCCCCTCCACTTT
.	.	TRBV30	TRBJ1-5	CAWSVSEWQPQHF	TGTGCCTGGAGTGTTTCTGAGTGGCAGCCCCAGCATTTT
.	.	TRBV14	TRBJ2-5	CASSPVISGETQYF	TGTGCCAGCAGCCCCGTTATCAGTGGAGAGACCCAGTACTTC
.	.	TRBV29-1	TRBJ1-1	CSVEITANTEAFF	TGCAGCGTTGAAATCACAGCGAACACTGAAGCTTTCTTT
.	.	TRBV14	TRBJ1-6	CASSSTRTDNSPLHF	TGTGCCAGCAGCTCAACCAGGACAGACAATTCACCCCTCCACTTT
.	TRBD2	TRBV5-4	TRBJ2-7	CASSFGRTYEQYF	TGTGCCAGCAGCTTCGGGAGGACCTACGAGCAGTACTTC
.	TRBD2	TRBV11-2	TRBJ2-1	CASSLGSSGGWDEQFF	TGTGCCAGCAGCTTAGGTAGTAGCGGGGGCTGGGATGAGCAGTTCTTC
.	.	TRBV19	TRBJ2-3	CASSWAVDTDTQYF	TGTGCCAGTAGCTGGGCCGTCGACACAGATACGCAGTATTTT
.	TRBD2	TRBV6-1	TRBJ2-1	CASGRAGNEQFF	TGTGCCAGCGGGAGGGCCGGGAATGAGCAGTTCTTC
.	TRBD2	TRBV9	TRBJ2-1	CASTRSGRESNEQFF	TGTGCCAGCACCCGGAGCGGGAGAGAGTCCAATGAGCAGTTCTTC
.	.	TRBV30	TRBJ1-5	CAWSVADSRNQPQHF	TGTGCCTGGAGTGTAGCAGACAGCCGCAATCAGCCCCAGCATTTT